What follows are 5 T cell receptor beta chains derived from one specimen sequenced in a study of shared clonotypes between healthy human individuals. Repertoires were generated with immunoSEQ multiplex PCR, while TCRdb's copy carries only in-frame clones and drops some. Seen here are around 620,000 clones, about 95% observed once, and the top ten hold about 0.11%. CD8 cells regarded as naive lacked CD45RO, were positively chosen for CCR7, and omitted terminally differentiated effector memory CD45RA+ cells. The sequenced material came from naive CD8+ T cells sorted from blood. The receptor set was obtained from a woman aged 30 to 39 in good health.

The chain uses TRBV27 and TRBJ2-5; 10 nucleotides line up with TRBD2. Trimming at V came to 5 bases and at J to 1 base, leaving 10 bases not matched to a gene. Per germline, CDR1 MNHEY and CDR2 SMNVEV (reference sequence). The CDR3 runs to 17 residues. This CDR3 reads CASSKWTSGPPQETQYF. CDR3 bases: TGTGCCAGCAGTAAGTGGACTAGCGGACCGCCCCAAGAGACCCAGTACTTC.

The chain has TRBV5-6 and TRBJ1-1; D is undetermined. With 3 bases removed from V and 1 base from J, the gap between germline ends came to 13 bases. CDR3 length: 15 amino acids. Germline-derived CDR1 and CDR2 are SGHDT and YYEEEE. CDR3 residues: CASSSVARENTEAFF. For the CDR3, the DNA is TGTGCCAGCAGCTCGGTGGCGCGGGAGAACACTGAAGCTTTCTTT.

The gene calls are TRBV13 and TRBJ2-2; a possible D gene is TRBD2 (5 bases). V lost 1 base to trimming and J lost 10 bases, with 16 bases between them. The CDR3 covers 15 residues. Per the germline V gene, CDR1 is PRHDT and CDR2 is FYEKMQ (reference sequence). The DNA for the CDR3 is TGTGCCAGCAGCTTAGCGCTGGCTAGCCCTTCGGAGCTGTTTTTT. Translating gives CASSLALASPSELFF.

Details on this clone: The identical CDR3 is also encoded by other nucleotide sequences in the sample. The chain is built from TRBV6-5 and TRBJ2-5; TRBD2 aligns across 13 bases. The CDR3 length is 15 residues. The ends lost 5 bases at V and 4 bases at J; junction bases unmatched: 4. Germline V gene data show CDR1 as MNHEY and CDR2 as SVGAGI. CDR3 region: CASSPWTSGGETQYF. In DNA, the CDR3 is TGTGCCAGCAGTCCCTGGACTAGCGGGGGAGAGACCCAGTACTTC.

The V gene is TRBV10-3, the J gene TRBJ2-6; perhaps TRBD2 as D (6 bases). The V gene lost 6 bases and the J gene lost 1 base, with 19 bases spanning the gap. CDR1 is ENHRY and CDR2 is SYGVKD in the germline V gene. This CDR3 is 18 amino acids long. CDR3 in amino acids: CAISPVGGTSSGANVLTF. The CDR3 DNA reads TGTGCCATCAGCCCGGTCGGAGGGACGTCATCTGGGGCCAACGTCCTGACTTTC.